This T cell receptor (beta chain) was sequenced during a study of CD8 T cells in ankylosing spondylitis (dated by TCRdb to about 2017). As for the study more broadly: To find TCR variants linked to disease, the study profiled T cell receptor beta repertoires in ankylosing spondylitis patients and healthy donors. The full study cohort was made up of about 24 ankylosing spondylitis patients and roughly 100 healthy donors. Peripheral blood samples were taken, and synovial fluid was additionally collected from ankylosing spondylitis patients.

The table lists this clonotype with many counts. It has no known antigen specificity. No quality values exist for individual bases; no much larger clone is one base distant. Study-level results and caveats: A TCR beta motif of roughly 8 highly homologous amino acid variants appeared characteristic of blood from ankylosing spondylitis patients. According to the report, matched synovial fluid samples from ankylosing spondylitis patients were significantly enriched for the disease-linked clones. Some TCR beta motif variants had previously been reported in synovial fluid and blood of reactive arthritis patients, which suggested common disease-initiation mechanisms. A CD8+ phenotype was shown by the disease-linked clones, which were found at relatively low frequencies in peripheral blood.

For sequencing, an Illumina HiSeq 2500 was employed. Quantitative 5'-RACE with molecular barcodes was used to prepare TCR beta libraries. On the study's bioinformatics: A new computational method, built on a probabilistic model of VDJ rearrangement, was used to identify disease-linked TCR variants. TCRdb handled the public reads itself, with Q25 trimming in fastp and clone calling in MiXCR, and kept productive beta chains. Every entry covers one CDR3 protein and lists the most common genes and DNA from its rows. What appears here as the V and J calls and clone size reflects TCRdb's work, not the paper's. In this sample the table shows about 240,000 distinct CDR3 sequences, roughly 8.6% of which occur a single time. Of the sample, about 6.8% falls within the top ten clones. V has 0 bases trimmed and J has 7 bases trimmed; junction bases matching no gene number 5. Measured from the cysteine to the phenylalanine, the CDR3 is 17 residues long. The read is trimmed to its CDR3 DNA, 51 bases read in frame from base 1. From a lookup of the germline V gene, CDR1 and CDR2 are SGHAT and FQNNGV.

The clonotype comes from a male donor with ankylosing spondylitis or in good health (not recorded which). This chain is built from TRBV11-2 and TRBJ2-1; 14 middle bases align to TRBD2. The sample consisted of blood, either unsorted or a sorted T cell fraction (not recorded which). The CDR3 protein: CASSLDGTSGGRNEQFF. The DNA sequence follows: TGTGCCAGCAGCTTAGACGGGACTAGCGGGGGTAGGAATGAGCAGTTCTTC. The entire variable domain, with the stretches around the CDR3 drawn from the reference TRBV11-2 and TRBJ2-1 proteins, is EAGVAQSPRYKIIEKRQSVAFWCNPISGHATLYWYQQILGQGPKLLIQFQNNGVVDDSQLPKDRFSAERLKGVDSTLKIQPAKLEDSAVYLCASSLDGTSGGRNEQFFGPGTRLTVL.